The 25 T cell receptor beta chains reported below all come from one sample, sequenced in a study of T cell changes during pregnancy in multiple sclerosis. Sequencing used immunoSEQ multiplex PCR; TCRdb keeps in-frame clones, though not all of them. The sample has approximately 68,000 clones, about nine tenths seen once. The specimen comprised peripheral blood, sampled in the second trimester of pregnancy. The source is a female donor with multiple sclerosis, enrolled in a pregnancy study.

The chain employs TRBV19 and TRBJ2-6; a weak D match, TRBD2 (6 bases). The CDR3 contains 16 residues. V gave up 3 bases and J gave up 5 bases, with 14 bases separating them. Germline CDR1 is LNHDA and CDR2 is SQIVND (reference sequence). DNA for the CDR3: TGTGCCAGTAGTATCGGTTGGCGGGGAAGGGCCAACGTCCTGACTTTC. Its protein is CASSIGWRGRANVLTF.

In nucleotides, the CDR3 is TGTGCCTGGAGTGGACCCAAGTCGGGCAAACGAAGACAGGGGGGGGATTCACCCCTCCACTTT. Its protein is CAWSGPKSGKRRQGGDSPLHF. The genes are TRBV30 and TRBJ1-6, with 9 bases identical to TRBD1. Germline CDR1 GTSNPN, CDR2 SVGIG (reference sequence). This CDR3 is built from 21 residues. The V gene end was trimmed by 1 base and the J gene end by 8 bases; junction bases not matched to a gene: 24. Complete variable domain (other parts from reference TRBV30 and TRBJ1-6): SQTIHQWPATLVQPVGSPLSLECTVEGTSNPNLYWYRQAAGRGLQLLFYSVGIGQISSEVPQNLSASRPQDRQFILSSKKLLLSDSGFYLCAWSGPKSGKRRQGGDSPLHFGNGTRLTVT.

The V call is TRBV5-1, the J call TRBJ2-7; 8 bases match TRBD1. Germline V gene lookup returns CDR1 SGHRS and CDR2 YFSETQ. The CDR3 consists of 14 residues. The junction had 7 bases not matched to a gene; V was cut back by 3 bases and J by 5 bases. The CDR3 sequence: CASSSMTGVNEQYF. CDR3 nucleotide sequence: TGCGCCAGCAGCTCAATGACAGGGGTGAACGAGCAGTACTTC.

The rearrangement links TRBV15 to TRBJ1-1; TRBD1 is a possible D gene (5 bases). The germline gives CDR1 LNHNV, CDR2 YYDKDF (reference sequence). The CDR3 has 12 residues. V was trimmed by 6 bases and J by 1 base, leaving 6 bases between them. The CDR3 region has the DNA TGTGCCACCAGTACAGGGAACACTGAAGCTTTCTTT. Translation gives CATSTGNTEAFF.

V and J are TRBV18 and TRBJ2-1, with 7 bases identical to TRBD2. V shed 8 bases and J 8 bases; nucleotides not matched to a gene: 6. Germline V gene sequence: CDR1 KGHSH, CDR2 LQKENI. The CDR3 loop spans 12 amino acids. CDR3 sequence reads: CASAAGVHEQFF. CDR3 in DNA: TGTGCCAGCGCGGCGGGAGTCCATGAGCAGTTCTTC.

The V call is TRBV19, the J call TRBJ2-2; D is unresolved. Per the germline V gene, CDR1 is LNHDA and CDR2 is SQIVND (reference sequence). The germline V and J ends were trimmed by 5 bases and 3 bases, with 13 bases remaining between them. This CDR3 region has 15 residues. The CDR3 loop reads CASSPKIAYTGELFF. In DNA form, the CDR3 reads TGTGCCAGTAGTCCCAAGATAGCTTACACCGGGGAGCTGTTTTTT.

J is TRBJ2-3 and V is TRBV18; 7 nucleotides agree with TRBD2. V gave up 2 bases and J gave up 8 bases; unmatched junction bases: 10. This CDR3 is built from 15 residues. Per germline, CDR1 KGHSH and CDR2 LQKENI. The CDR3: CASSPEAGELGTQYF. CDR3 in DNA: TGTGCCAGCTCACCAGAGGCGGGAGAGTTGGGTACGCAGTATTTT.

The chain links TRBV30 to TRBJ1-5; 7 bases line up with TRBD1. J gave up 2 bases and V 4 bases, and 5 bases lay outside the gene matches. The length of the CDR3 is 14 residues. CDR1 and CDR2 from the germline V gene are GTSNPN and SVGIG (reference sequence). For the CDR3, the DNA is TGTGCCTGGAAATCTACAGGGGGCAATCAGCCCCAGCATTTT. As protein: CAWKSTGGNQPQHF.

The gene calls are TRBV6-1 and TRBJ1-5; tentative D call: TRBD1 (6 bases). Trimming stripped 3 bases from V and 5 bases from J, with 11 bases between. The CDR3 runs to 14 residues. Germline values: CDR1 MNHNS, CDR2 SASEGT. CDR3 sequence (DNA): TGTGCCAGCAGTGATTCAGGGGCGGATCAGCCCCAGCATTTT. Its translation is CASSDSGADQPQHF.

V usage is TRBV19 and J usage is TRBJ2-3; 9 nucleotides agree with TRBD2. Germline V gene data show CDR1 as LNHDA and CDR2 as SQIVND (reference sequence). The CDR3 has 13 residues. Losses at the gene ends were 6 bases for V and 3 bases for J; bases not matched to a gene: 1. As DNA, the CDR3 is TGTGCCAGTAGGGGACTAGCAACAGATACGCAGTATTTT. Residues: CASRGLATDTQYF. Filled out from reference TRBV19 and TRBJ2-3, the complete variable domain reads DGGITQSPKYLFRKEGQNVTLSCEQNLNHDAMYWYRQDPGQGLRLIYYSQIVNDFQKGDIAEGYSVSREKKESFPLTVTSAQKNPTAFYLCASRGLATDTQYFGPGTRLTVL.

The V call is TRBV5-5, the J call TRBJ2-7; D perhaps matches TRBD1 (6 bases). The CDR3 runs to 15 residues. Germline-derived CDR1 and CDR2 are SGHKS and YYEKEE (reference sequence). V lost 4 bases and J 4 bases, leaving 18 bases between the germline ends. The CDR3 spells CASSPTGPHLYEQYF. CDR3 bases: TGTGCCAGCAGCCCAACAGGGCCCCATCTTTACGAGCAGTACTTC.

This chain links TRBV10-2 with TRBJ2-1, with a weak D call TRBD2 (5 bases). The CDR3 runs to 12 residues. The germline gives CDR1 WSHSY, CDR2 SAAADI. V lost 4 bases and J lost 7, with 8 bases in between. The CDR3 here is CASSVSGNEQFF. CDR3 DNA: TGCGCCAGCAGTGTAAGCGGAAATGAGCAGTTCTTC.

The chain couples TRBV4-3 to TRBJ2-7; weak D call: TRBD1 (6 bases). V dropped 0 bases and J dropped 2 bases, with 11 bases sitting between them. The length of the CDR3 is 15 residues. In germline, CDR1 is LGHNA, CDR2 YSLEER. CDR3 DNA: TGCGCCAGCAGCCAAGAGAACAGGGACCCCTACGAGCAGTACTTC. It yields the protein CASSQENRDPYEQYF.

The chain recombines TRBV27 with TRBJ2-1, with D perhaps TRBD1 (5 bases). The V gene's germline CDR1 is MNHEY and CDR2 SMNVEV (reference sequence). With 3 bases removed from V and 8 bases from J, the gap between germline ends came to 14 bases. The CDR3 contains 14 residues. The CDR3 here is CASSFDLGLDEQFF. CDR3 DNA sequence: TGTGCCAGCAGTTTTGATTTGGGGCTCGATGAGCAGTTCTTC.

The V and J genes are TRBV18 and TRBJ1-1; D uncertain. The V gene lost 5 bases and the J gene lost 5 bases, with 15 bases spanning the gap. CDR1 and CDR2 (germline): KGHSH, LQKENI. The CDR3 contains 14 residues. The DNA for the CDR3 is TGTGCCAGCTCATCCACCGGAGGGAGGACTGAAGCTTTCTTT. Translation gives CASSSTGGRTEAFF.

This chain's CDR3 is CASNQNTEAFF. In nucleotides, the CDR3 is TGTGCCAGTAATCAGAACACTGAAGCTTTCTTT. The chain combines TRBV19 with TRBJ1-1; D gene unclear. CDR1 LNHDA and CDR2 SQIVND come from the germline V gene (reference sequence). CDR3 length: 11 residues. V dropped 7 bases and J dropped 1 base, with 4 bases sitting between them.

The rearrangement joins TRBV11-2 to TRBJ2-5, with unresolved D. The CDR3 totals 14 residues. V was shortened by 1 base and J by 7 bases, with 13 bases between the two germline ends. Germline V CDR1 and CDR2: SGHAT, FQNNGV. This CDR3 reads CASSLAISTTTQYF. As DNA, the CDR3 is TGTGCCAGCAGCTTAGCTATCTCCACCACGACCCAGTACTTC.

The V gene is TRBV6-5, the J gene TRBJ2-7, with a possible D match to TRBD1 (5 bases). The length of the CDR3 is 13 residues. The ends were cut back, 2 bases at V and 1 base at J, with 6 bases in the middle. CDR1 and CDR2 (germline): MNHEY, SVGAGI. The CDR3 DNA is TGTGCCAGCAGTTACGACAGTTCCTACGAGCAGTACTTC. The encoded protein is CASSYDSSYEQYF.

The chain has TRBV5-1 and TRBJ2-7; 7 positions agree with TRBD2. Germline CDR1 is SGHRS and CDR2 is YFSETQ. This CDR3 spans 14 amino acids. V was pared by 6 bases and J by 0 bases, with 6 bases of the junction left unmatched. CDR3 DNA: TGCGCCAGCACCGTGGGAGGGGACTCCTACGAGCAGTACTTC. Its translation is CASTVGGDSYEQYF.

The chain uses TRBV30 and TRBJ1-4; D gene uncertain. Germline-derived CDR1 and CDR2 are GTSNPN and SVGIG (reference sequence). With 2 bases removed from V and 7 bases from J, the gap between germline ends came to 8 bases. The CDR3 length is 12 residues. As DNA, the CDR3 is TGTGCCTGGAGTCGAGAAGCTGAAAAACTGTTTTTT. This translates into CAWSREAEKLFF.

The rearrangement links TRBV7-2 to TRBJ2-2; D unclear. The germline gives CDR1 SGHTA, CDR2 FQGNSA. Trimming shortened V by 1 base and J by 3 bases, and 9 bases separated the two germline ends. This CDR3 has 15 amino acids. CDR3 sequence: CASSLGIRDTGELFF. Here the CDR3 DNA reads TGTGCCAGCAGCTTAGGGATACGGGACACCGGGGAGCTGTTTTTT.

The J gene is TRBJ2-5, the V gene TRBV12-5; no clear D gene. The CDR3 is 15 residues long. Trimming removed 1 base from V and 0 bases from J, with 9 bases in between. Germline CDR1 LGHNT, CDR2 FRNRAP. The CDR3 protein is CASGLGHQYQETQYF. The CDR3, as DNA: TGTGCTAGTGGTTTGGGGCACCAGTACCAAGAGACCCAGTACTTC.

The chain is built from TRBV5-1 and TRBJ2-1; 10 bases fit TRBD1. J gave up 4 bases and V 4 bases, and 5 bases lay outside the gene matches. The length of the CDR3 is 15 residues. Germline V gives CDR1 SGHRS, CDR2 YFSETQ. The CDR3 DNA is TGCGCCAGCAGCCCAGGACAGGGGGATTACAATGAGCAGTTCTTC. Residues: CASSPGQGDYNEQFF. Full variable domain (rest looked up from reference TRBV5-1 and TRBJ2-1): KAGVTQTPRYLIKTRGQQVTLSCSPISGHRSVSWYQQTPGQGLQFLFEYFSETQRNKGNFPGRFSGRQFSNSRSEMNVSTLELGDSALYLCASSPGQGDYNEQFFGPGTRLTVL.

This chain connects TRBV7-6 to TRBJ1-2; 10 bases match TRBD1. This CDR3 is built from 15 residues. Losses at the gene ends were 2 bases for V and 6 bases for J; bases not matched to a gene: 6. Germline assignment: CDR1 SGHVS and CDR2 FNYEAQ. The CDR3 reads CASSLMGQGSDGYTF. In DNA, the CDR3 is TGTGCCAGCAGCTTAATGGGACAGGGGTCGGATGGCTACACCTTC.

The V gene is TRBV29-1, the J gene TRBJ2-7; no definite D call. Germline CDR1 is SQVTM and CDR2 is ANQGSEA. This CDR3 is 14 amino acids long. The V gene lost 3 bases and the J gene lost 0 bases, with 12 bases spanning the gap. DNA for the CDR3: TGCAGCGTTGATGTGGCAGAAAGCTCCTACGAGCAGTACTTC. Translated, it gives CSVDVAESSYEQYF.